The rows below give T cell receptor beta chains drawn from one sample of a study of blood T cell repertoires in COVID-19. Produced via immunoSEQ multiplex PCR; TCRdb's table is partial and in-frame only. The sample holds about 160,000 clones; more than 65% are singletons and the top ten take about 11%. Source material: peripheral blood. These TCRs come from a woman at least 80 years old with active or convalescent COVID-19. CDR3s include the opening cysteine and the closing phenylalanine or tryptophan. Each record gives: D gene, clone size, V gene, J gene, CDR3 protein, CDR3 DNA. The D gene is left open where the match is weak. The size entry is marked missing in some rows and otherwise reads once, few, many or a size class.

.,few,TRBV6-5,TRBJ1-1,CASLINGGTEAFF,TGTGCCAGCCTGATAAACGGGGGCACTGAAGCTTTCTTT
TRBD2,.,TRBV11-2,TRBJ2-4,CASSPGGVGNIQYF,TGTGCCAGCAGCCCGGGGGGGGTAGGAAACATTCAGTACTTC
.,.,TRBV6-6,TRBJ1-5,CASSYSNFDFNQPQHF,TGTGCCAGCAGTTACTCGAACTTTGATTTCAATCAGCCCCAGCATTTT
.,.,TRBV6-1,TRBJ1-5,CASSEGVGGYQPQHF,TGTGCCAGCAGTGAAGGTGTAGGGGGTTATCAGCCCCAGCATTTT
.,.,TRBV4-1,TRBJ1-2,CASSPGPYYGYTF,TGCGCCAGCAGCCCGGGTCCCTACTATGGCTACACCTTC
.,.,TRBV18,TRBJ1-4,CASSPLREKLFF,TGTGCCAGCTCCCCGTTGCGGGAAAAACTGTTTTTT
TRBD2,few,TRBV2,TRBJ2-1,CASSEGTSANNEQFF,TGTGCCAGCAGTGAAGGGACTAGCGCGAACAATGAGCAGTTCTTC
TRBD2,.,TRBV3-1/TRBV3-2,TRBJ2-1,CASSPGTSGYYNEQFF,TGTGCCAGCAGCCCCGGGACTAGCGGGTACTACAATGAGCAGTTCTTC
TRBD1,once,TRBV5-1,TRBJ1-4,CASGHRGRGEKLFF,TGCGCCAGCGGTCACAGGGGGCGAGGTGAAAAACTGTTTTTT
TRBD1,.,TRBV30,TRBJ1-1,CAWSPPRQGFTEAFF,TGTGCCTGGAGTCCCCCTCGACAGGGCTTCACTGAAGCTTTCTTT
TRBD1,.,TRBV6-4,TRBJ1-4,CASRKDRGNEKLFF,TGTGCCAGCAGAAAGGACAGGGGAAATGAAAAACTGTTTTTT
.,.,TRBV28,TRBJ2-7,CASSLGPVYEQYF,TGTGCCAGCAGTCTGGGCCCGGTCTACGAGCAGTACTTC
.,.,TRBV9,TRBJ1-1,CASRATGRNTEAFF,TGTGCCAGCAGGGCGACCGGGAGGAACACTGAAGCTTTCTTT
.,.,TRBV28,TRBJ2-5,CASSPLGTNLIQTQYF,TGTGCCAGCAGCCCACTGGGGACAAACCTTATACAGACCCAGTACTTC
TRBD1,.,TRBV28,TRBJ2-7,CASRPTGTGNYEQYF,TGTGCCAGCAGGCCGACCGGGACAGGGAATTACGAGCAGTACTTC
TRBD2,once,TRBV25-1,TRBJ2-3,CASSETLAGAADTQYF,TGTGCCAGCAGTGAAACCCTAGCGGGAGCGGCAGATACGCAGTATTTT
.,few,TRBV11-2,TRBJ1-5,CASSEQGGSNQPQHF,TGTGCCAGCAGCGAGCAGGGTGGGAGCAATCAGCCCCAGCATTTT
TRBD1,.,TRBV5-1,TRBJ2-3,CASSLMGQSADTQYF,TGCGCCAGCAGCCTAATGGGACAGTCGGCAGATACGCAGTATTTT
TRBD2,.,TRBV29-1,TRBJ2-3,CSVGALAGAAGDTQYF,TGCAGCGTTGGGGCTTTAGCGGGAGCTGCGGGAGATACGCAGTATTTT
.,.,TRBV5-1,TRBJ1-4,CASSSNRGEKLFF,TGCGCCAGCAGCTCTAATAGGGGTGAAAAACTGTTTTTT
.,.,TRBV6-5,TRBJ1-1,CASQSGQTNTEAFF,TGTGCCAGCCAGTCAGGGCAGACGAACACTGAAGCTTTCTTT
TRBD2,.,TRBV9,TRBJ2-1,CASSPRTSGGYNEQFF,TGTGCCAGCAGCCCACGGACTAGCGGGGGGTACAATGAGCAGTTCTTC
.,.,TRBV5-1,TRBJ2-3,CASSLETDTQYF,TGCGCCAGCAGCTTAGAGACAGATACGCAGTATTTT
.,.,TRBV6-6,TRBJ1-5,CASSYSGGRENQPQHF,TGTGCCAGCAGTTACTCGGGCGGAAGGGAGAATCAGCCCCAGCATTTT
.,.,TRBV6-1,TRBJ1-1,CASSEVPRGEAFF,TGTGCCAGCAGTGAAGTACCACGCGGTGAAGCTTTCTTT
.,.,TRBV5-4,TRBJ2-2,CASSLARSGELFF,TGTGCCAGCAGCTTGGCCCGGTCCGGGGAGCTGTTTTTT
TRBD1,.,TRBV5-1,TRBJ2-2,CASSPESGGTGELFF,TGCGCCAGCAGTCCTGAGTCAGGGGGCACCGGGGAGCTGTTTTTT
TRBD1,.,TRBV14,TRBJ1-2,CASSQVTGGDGYTF,TGTGCCAGCAGCCAAGTGACAGGGGGCGATGGCTACACCTTC
.,.,TRBV19,TRBJ1-1,CASSVPTSLRTEAFF,TGTGCCAGTAGCGTTCCCACATCTCTCCGAACTGAAGCTTTCTTT
TRBD2,few,TRBV11-3,TRBJ2-2,CASRRTSGSPGELFF,TGTGCCAGCAGGCGGACTAGCGGGAGCCCCGGGGAGCTGTTTTTT
.,.,TRBV6-1,TRBJ1-6,CASSESGTRFPLHF,TGTGCCAGCAGTGAATCAGGGACACGCTTCCCCCTCCACTTT
TRBD1,.,TRBV28,TRBJ1-6,CASRTPDRAYSPLHF,TGTGCCAGCAGAACACCGGACAGGGCTTATTCACCCCTCCACTTT
.,.,TRBV5-1,TRBJ2-1,CASSFGYHAEQFF,TGCGCCAGCAGCTTCGGGTACCACGCTGAGCAGTTCTTC
TRBD1,.,TRBV28,TRBJ1-4,CASSLVGTDNEKLFF,TGTGCCAGCAGTTTAGTAGGGACAGACAATGAAAAACTGTTTTTT
TRBD1,.,TRBV19,TRBJ2-3,CASTLQGATDTQYF,TGTGCCAGTACCCTACAGGGGGCTACAGATACGCAGTATTTT
.,once,TRBV6-6,TRBJ1-2,CASRLIQGYGYTF,TGTGCCAGCAGGCTAATACAGGGTTATGGCTACACCTTC